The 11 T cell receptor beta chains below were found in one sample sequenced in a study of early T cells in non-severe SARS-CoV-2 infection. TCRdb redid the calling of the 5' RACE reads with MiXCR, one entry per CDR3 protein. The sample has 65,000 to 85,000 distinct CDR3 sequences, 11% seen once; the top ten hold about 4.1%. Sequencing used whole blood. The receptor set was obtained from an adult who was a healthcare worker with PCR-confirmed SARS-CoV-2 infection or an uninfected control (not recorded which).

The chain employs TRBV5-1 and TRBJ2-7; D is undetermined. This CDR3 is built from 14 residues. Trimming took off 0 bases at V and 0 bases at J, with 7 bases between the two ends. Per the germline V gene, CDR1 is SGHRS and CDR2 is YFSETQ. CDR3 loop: CASSLEVFSYEQYF. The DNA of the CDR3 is TGCGCCAGCAGCTTGGAGGTTTTCTCCTACGAGCAGTACTTC.

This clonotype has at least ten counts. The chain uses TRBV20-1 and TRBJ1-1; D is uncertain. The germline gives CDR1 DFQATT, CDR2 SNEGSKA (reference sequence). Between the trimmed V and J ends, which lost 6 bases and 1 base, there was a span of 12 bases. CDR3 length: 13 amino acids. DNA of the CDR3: TGCAGTGCCCTGACCGATACGAACACTGAAGCTTTCTTT. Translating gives CSALTDTNTEAFF.

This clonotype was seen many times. Here the CDR3 reads CAIRRPPSAEAFF. CDR3 bases: TGTGCCATCCGAAGGCCTCCTTCGGCTGAAGCTTTCTTT. The gene calls are TRBV10-3 and TRBJ1-1; D is undetermined. Per the germline V gene, CDR1 is ENHRY and CDR2 is SYGVKD. V was trimmed by 8 bases and J by 6 bases, leaving 16 bases between them. The CDR3 contains 13 residues.

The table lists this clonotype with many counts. The CDR3: CASSLDLVFGETQYF. The CDR3 region has the DNA TGCGCCAGCAGCTTGGATCTAGTTTTCGGAGAGACCCAGTACTTC. The chain uses TRBV5-1 and TRBJ2-5; D call uncertain. From germline, CDR1 is SGHRS and CDR2 YFSETQ. The ends were cut back, 0 bases at V and 4 bases at J, with 13 bases in the middle. This CDR3 has 15 amino acids.

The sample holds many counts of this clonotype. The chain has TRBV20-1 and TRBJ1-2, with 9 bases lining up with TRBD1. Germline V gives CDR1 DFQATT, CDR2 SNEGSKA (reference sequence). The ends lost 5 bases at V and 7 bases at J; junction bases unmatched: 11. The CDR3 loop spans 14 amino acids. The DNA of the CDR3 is TGCAGTGCTGAGGGGACAGGGACTCTACTTGGCTACACCTTC. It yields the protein CSAEGTGTLLGYTF.

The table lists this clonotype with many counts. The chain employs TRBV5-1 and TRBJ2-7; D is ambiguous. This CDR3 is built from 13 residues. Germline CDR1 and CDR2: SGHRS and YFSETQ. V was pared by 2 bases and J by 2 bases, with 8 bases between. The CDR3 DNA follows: TGCGCCAGCAGCTTTAACGAGGCCTACGAGCAGTACTTC. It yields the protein CASSFNEAYEQYF.

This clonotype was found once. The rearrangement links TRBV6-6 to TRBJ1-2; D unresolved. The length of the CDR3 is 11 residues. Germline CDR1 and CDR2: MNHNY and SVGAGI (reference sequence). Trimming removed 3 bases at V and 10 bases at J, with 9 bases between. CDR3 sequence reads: CASSYGKDYTF. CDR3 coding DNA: TGTGCCAGCAGTTATGGAAAGGACTACACCTTC.

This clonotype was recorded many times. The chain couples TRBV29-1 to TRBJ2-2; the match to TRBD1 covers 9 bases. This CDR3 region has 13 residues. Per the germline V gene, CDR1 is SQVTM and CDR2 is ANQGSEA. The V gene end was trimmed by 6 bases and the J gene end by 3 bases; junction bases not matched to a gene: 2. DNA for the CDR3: TGCAGCGTCACAGGGGGCCACACCGGGGAGCTGTTTTTT. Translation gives CSVTGGHTGELFF.

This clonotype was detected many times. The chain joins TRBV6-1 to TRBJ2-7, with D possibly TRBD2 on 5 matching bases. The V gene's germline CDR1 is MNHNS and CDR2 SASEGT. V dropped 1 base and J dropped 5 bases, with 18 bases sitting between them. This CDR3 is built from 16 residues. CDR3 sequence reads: CASSEDGGRMFHEQYF. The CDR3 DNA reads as TGTGCCAGCAGTGAAGATGGAGGCAGGATGTTCCACGAGCAGTACTTC.

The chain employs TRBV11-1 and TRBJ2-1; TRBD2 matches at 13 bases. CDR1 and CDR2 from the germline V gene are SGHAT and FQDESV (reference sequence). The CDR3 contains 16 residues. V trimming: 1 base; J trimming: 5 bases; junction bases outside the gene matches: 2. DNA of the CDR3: TGTGCCAGCAGCTTAGGGACTAGCGGGAGCGACAATGAGCAGTTCTTC. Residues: CASSLGTSGSDNEQFF.

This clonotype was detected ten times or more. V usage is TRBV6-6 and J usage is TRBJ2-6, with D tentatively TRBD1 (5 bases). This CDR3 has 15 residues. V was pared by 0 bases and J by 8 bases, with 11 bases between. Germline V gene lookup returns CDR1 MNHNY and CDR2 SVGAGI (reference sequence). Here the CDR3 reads CASSYSSPDTNVLTF. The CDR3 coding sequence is TGTGCCAGCAGTTACTCCTCCCCGGACACCAACGTCCTGACTTTC.